This TCR beta chain was retrieved from a study of long-term antiretroviral therapy in people with HIV. Assay version v3.0 of immunoSEQ was used, and it was run at survey level. The protocol was immunoSEQ multiplex PCR, while the TCRdb copy is restricted to in-frame clones and leaves out a portion. The sample yields about 24,000 clones, approximately 90% seen once. This CDR3 has 14 amino acids. Trimming pared 4 bases from V and 4 bases from J, leaving 11 bases between. Looked up from germline, CDR1 is SGHRS and CDR2 is YFSETQ. Turning to this clone: Its antigen is currently unknown.

Study-wide points: Subsequent to ART, diversity was augmented yet persisted below that of transplant donor controls.

This TCR derives from a man over 45 with HIV. The sequencing used unsorted PBMCs, collected 1.8 years before starting antiretroviral therapy. The chain joins TRBV5-1 to TRBJ2-2; TRBD2 might be the D (5 bases). CDR3 loop: CASSLQRGTGELFF. DNA for the CDR3: TGCGCCAGCAGCCTCCAACGGGGCACCGGGGAGCTGTTTTTT.